This T cell receptor beta chain was obtained from a study of cytotoxic CD8 clonotypes in ibrutinib-treated CLL. V was shortened by 3 bases and J by 6 bases, with 17 bases between the two germline ends. This CDR3 spans 16 amino acids. Germline values: CDR1 KGHSH, CDR2 LQKENI. Clones were sequenced by immunoSEQ multiplex PCR, and TCRdb holds only the in-frame ones, with some missing. Of 150,000 or so clones listed, 79% are singletons. Sample: PBMCs, taken after 12 months of ibrutinib treatment. This receptor was identified in a human donor with chronic lymphocytic leukemia. The chain has TRBV18 and TRBJ2-2; possible D gene TRBD2, 5 bases. The CDR3 DNA is TGTGCCAGCTCACCCGTTTTCGGGATATTTTCCGGGGAGCTGTTTTTT. Its translation: CASSPVFGIFSGELFF.